The rows below give T cell receptor beta chains drawn from one sample of a study of blood T cells in healthy people across ages. TCRdb called the 5' RACE reads again in MiXCR, with one record for every CDR3 protein. The sample has 660,000 or so distinct CDR3 sequences, 58% seen once. The sequencing sample was made of blood. The source is a man in his sixties in good health. Both conserved end residues are part of each CDR3. Fields, in order: J gene, clone size, V gene, CDR3 length, D gene, CDR3 DNA, CDR3 protein. D genes are given only for firm matches. The listing skips clone size in some rows; elsewhere it reads once, few, many or a size class.

TRBJ1-4,NA,TRBV4-1,12,NA,TGCGCCAGCAGCCAGGAATATGAAAAACTGTTTTTT,CASSQEYEKLFF
TRBJ2-7,few,TRBV2,14,NA,TGTGCCAGCAGTCTGCAAGAGGGAAAGAACGAGCAGTACTTC,CASSLQEGKNEQYF
TRBJ1-4,NA,TRBV4-1,13,NA,TGCGCCAGCAGCAGCGAAACAAATGAAAAACTGTTTTTT,CASSSETNEKLFF
TRBJ2-3,NA,TRBV6-2/TRBV6-3,14,NA,TGTGCCAGCAGTCAGCCACTAGTCGCAGATACGCAGTATTTT,CASSQPLVADTQYF
TRBJ1-1,NA,TRBV18,16,NA,TGTGCCAGCTCACCACCGCTGAGGTCCCTGAACACTGAAGCTTTCTTT,CASSPPLRSLNTEAFF
TRBJ2-7,few,TRBV15,14,NA,TGTGCCACCAGCAGAGGCTCCGGAGCCTACGAGCAGTACTTC,CATSRGSGAYEQYF
TRBJ2-3,NA,TRBV28,14,TRBD2,TGTGCCAGCAGAAGGGGACTAGCGGGGGATACGCAGTATTTT,CASRRGLAGDTQYF
TRBJ2-1,few,TRBV28,14,TRBD2,TGTGCCAGCACGTCTAGCGGGGGGGTCGATGAGCAGTTCTTC,CASTSSGGVDEQFF
TRBJ2-1,NA,TRBV20-1,13,TRBD2,TGCAGTGCCTCGGGACTAGCGGGGGGGCATCAGTTCTTC,CSASGLAGGHQFF
TRBJ1-2,few,TRBV29-1,13,TRBD1,TGCAGCGTTGAATCAGGGACAGGTGGATGGTACACCTTC,CSVESGTGGWYTF
TRBJ2-7,few,TRBV27,14,TRBD2,TGTGCCAGCAGCCCGGTAAGCGGGGGGTACGAGCAGTACTTC,CASSPVSGGYEQYF
TRBJ2-1,NA,TRBV4-2,17,TRBD1,TGTGCCAGCAGCCAAGTTTTAGGACAGGGGACTTACAATGAGCAGTTCTTC,CASSQVLGQGTYNEQFF
TRBJ1-5,NA,TRBV29-1,17,TRBD1,TGCAGCCCCCCGGAAGTTACAGGGGGTTTTAGCAATCAGCCCCAGCATTTT,CSPPEVTGGFSNQPQHF
TRBJ2-5,NA,TRBV9,14,NA,TGTGCCAGCAGCGTAGGCCTCCACCAAGAGACCCAGTACTTC,CASSVGLHQETQYF
TRBJ2-3,NA,TRBV5-1,16,TRBD2,TGCGCCAGCAGTCAGACTAGCGGGGTTGAGGGAGATACGCAGTATTTT,CASSQTSGVEGDTQYF
TRBJ2-3,NA,TRBV10-3,13,NA,TGTGCCAACCAGGATGGAGGCACAGATACGCAGTATTTT,CANQDGGTDTQYF